This T cell receptor beta chain was identified during a study of T cell responses to AZD1222 COVID-19 vaccine (dated by TCRdb to the early 2020s). Background for the entire study: A total of under 250 trial participants underwent TCR sequencing, of whom 200 to 220 had received two doses of AZD1222 and about 25 had received two doses of the MenACWY control vaccine. Trial participants were enrolled into age subgroups of 18-55, 56-69 and 70-plus years, which contained 148, 28 and 57 TCR-sequenced participants, respectively.

Paper-wide results and their limitations: Because no day 14 peak-response samples were available, the repertoires could be characterized only after the peak T cell response. A significant rise in spike-specific TCR breadth and depth was observed after two AZD1222 doses relative to day 0 and relative to MenACWY recipients. Only six or seven AZD1222 recipients were SARS-CoV-2 seropositive at baseline, limiting conclusions about previously exposed vaccinees. The 56-69-year group was small, and its depth increase did not reach significance, likely because of low power. Most participants were white British and females outnumbered males, and the authors suggested that clonal diversity may have been underestimated. Reportedly, almost half of the unique spike-specific TCRs recognized epitopes lying outside the regions that are mutated in the B.1.351 and B.1.1.7 variants. CD4 TCRs associated with the vaccine covered the entire spike protein, and the dominant responses were in regions 160-218 and 743-854.

Read against the paper, the sample's time point label means: about 28 days (+/-7) after the second vaccine dose. AZD1222 recipients given second doses at about 4 weeks or at about 12 weeks were pooled, since spike-specific TCR depth and breadth were not found to differ between the two schedules. The vaccinee samples were drawn from two UK trials, COV001 and COV002, one of which was a single-blind randomized controlled phase 2/3 trial testing AZD1222 (ChAdOx1 nCoV-19) in healthy adults. For TCRbeta chain sequencing, PBMC samples were collected from trial participants at day 0 and at day 28 after the second dose. The CDR3 regions of human TCRbeta chains were analyzed by immunosequencing. Per the authors' processing: TCRs in the repertoires were matched against a reference library of SARS-CoV-2-specific TCRs that had been generated with the MIRA antigen-specificity platform. Breadth was defined as the fraction of unique TCRs that were SARS-CoV-2-associated, and depth was defined as the fraction of total T cells that were SARS-CoV-2-associated. Each spike-specific TCR was assigned to its reactive spike region and to a CD4 or CD8 class using the MIRA data. Log10-transformed breadth and depth values were compared by one-way ANOVA with Sidak's multiple comparisons tests. Imported from immuneACCESS, the table was reduced by TCRdb to in-frame sequences with V and J called. These copies leave out some clones; in studies compared against another copy, an unresolved V gene accounts for under half, and the cause of the remainder is not known. For V, J and clone size, that table is used; D and trimming come from the DNA. The sample has over 110,000 clones on record, roughly 92% of them singletons. 9% to 9.5% of the sample belongs to the ten largest clones.

V is pruned by 11 bases and J by 5 bases, leaving 6 bases of the junction without a gene match. The CDR3 spans 12 residues, from the cysteine through the phenylalanine. The kept DNA is CDR3 alone, 36 bases in frame from the first base. About this clone itself: The target of this receptor is not known. Per-base quality was not reported, and no clone a single base away is much larger than it.

The specimen was peripheral blood, collected 28 days after the second AZD1222 dose. The receptor chain draws on TRBV12-3 or TRBV12-4 and TRBJ2-3, and 8 junctional nucleotides match TRBD2. This sequence was found in an adult who received the AZD1222 COVID-19 vaccine. The CDR3 reads as follows: CAGSAGGDTQYF. The sequenced DNA: TGTGCCGGGTCCGCGGGAGGAGATACGCAGTATTTT.